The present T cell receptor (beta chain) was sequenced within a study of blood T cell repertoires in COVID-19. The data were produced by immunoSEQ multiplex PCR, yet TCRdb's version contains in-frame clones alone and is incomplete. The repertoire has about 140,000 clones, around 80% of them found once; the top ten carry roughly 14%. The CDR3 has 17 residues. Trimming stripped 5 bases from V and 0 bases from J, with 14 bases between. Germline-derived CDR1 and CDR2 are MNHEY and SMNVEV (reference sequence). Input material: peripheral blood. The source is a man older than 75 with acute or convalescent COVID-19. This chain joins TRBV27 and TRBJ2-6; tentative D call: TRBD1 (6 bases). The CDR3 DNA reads TGTGCCAGCAGTGCGGACAGTTCAAGCTCTGGGGCCAACGTCCTGACTTTC. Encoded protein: CASSADSSSSGANVLTF.